Presented here are 10 T cell receptor beta chains from one specimen sequenced in a study of blood T cell repertoires in COVID-19. Method: immunoSEQ multiplex PCR; TCRdb's copy keeps in-frame clones and lacks some. In the table there are some 210,000 clones, around 84% of which are singletons. Sequenced input: peripheral blood. The receptors stem from a human donor in a cohort sampled during active COVID-19.

The sample holds one count of this clone. Here the CDR3 reads CASSLAVYQETQYF. The DNA of the CDR3 is TGTGCCAGCAGCTTGGCGGTGTACCAAGAGACCCAGTACTTC. The rearrangement links TRBV5-6 to TRBJ2-5; D is ambiguous. The V and J ends lost 0 bases and 0 bases respectively, with 6 bases between them. The CDR3 is 14 amino acids. Germline V gene sequence: CDR1 SGHDT, CDR2 YYEEEE.

V and J are TRBV2 and TRBJ2-3, with 7 nucleotides matching TRBD2. The CDR3 is made up of 15 amino acids. Trimming cost V 2 bases and J 6 bases; bases outside gene matches: 8. Germline-derived CDR1 and CDR2 are SNHLY and FYNNEI. The CDR3 bases are TGTGCCAGCAGTGAACGTCTAGCGGCCGTGGATACGCAGTATTTT. It is translated as CASSERLAAVDTQYF.

This chain uses TRBV5-4 with TRBJ2-2; no clear D. The CDR3 consists of 15 residues. Germline assignment: CDR1 SGHNT and CDR2 YYREEE (reference sequence). V was trimmed by 0 bases and J by 5 bases, leaving 11 bases between them. The CDR3 spells CASSLGAGGTGELFF. The CDR3 DNA follows: TGTGCCAGCAGCTTGGGGGCCGGTGGGACCGGGGAGCTGTTTTTT.

V is TRBV29-1 and J is TRBJ2-1, with 10 bases aligning to TRBD2. This CDR3 has 15 amino acids. V shed 5 bases, J shed 3 bases, and the junction held 7 bases outside the gene matches. Germline V CDR1 and CDR2: SQVTM, ANQGSEA. CDR3 DNA: TGCAGCGTTCACGCTTGGACTAGCGGCTACAATGAGCAGTTCTTC. It encodes CSVHAWTSGYNEQFF.

The chain employs TRBV4-2 and TRBJ2-3; maybe TRBD1 (6 bases). The V and J ends lost 5 bases and 2 bases respectively, with 17 bases between them. The CDR3 covers 16 residues. Germline-derived CDR1 and CDR2 are LGHNA and YNFKEQ. The CDR3: CASSSQVGASTDTQYF. The CDR3 nucleotides are TGTGCCAGCAGCAGCCAGGTGGGGGCCTCCACAGATACGCAGTATTTT.

The chain links TRBV19 to TRBJ1-5; D is ambiguous. V shed 6 bases and J shed 7 bases, with 19 bases lying between them. CDR1 is LNHDA, CDR2 SQIVND, per germline (reference sequence). The CDR3 contains 15 residues. The CDR3 is CASSSSLSAIQPQHF. CDR3 DNA sequence: TGTGCCAGTAGCTCCTCGTTGAGTGCAATACAGCCCCAGCATTTT.

The CDR3 sequence: CASSQRESRVIQYF. In DNA form, the CDR3 reads TGTGCCAGTAGTCAGCGGGAATCCAGGGTCATTCAGTACTTC. V usage is TRBV19 and J usage is TRBJ2-4; 7 nucleotides match TRBD2. Germline V gives CDR1 LNHDA, CDR2 SQIVND (reference sequence). With V trimmed by 5 bases and J by 9 bases, 10 bases remained unmatched. CDR3 size: 14 residues.

V gene TRBV19 combines with J gene TRBJ2-1, with 10 bases identical to TRBD2. The CDR3 contains 15 residues. With 4 bases clipped from V and 7 bases from J, the junction kept 7 bases outside the gene matches. Germline lookup yields CDR1 LNHDA and CDR2 SQIVND (reference sequence). The CDR3 region has the DNA TGTGCCAGTAGTAGAATTAGCGGGAGGCTTAATGAGCAGTTCTTC. This sequence encodes CASSRISGRLNEQFF.

The chain joins TRBV2 to TRBJ1-2, with D perhaps matching TRBD1 (5 bases). Germline V gene sequence: CDR1 SNHLY, CDR2 FYNNEI. The CDR3 has 13 residues. Trimming left V 7 bases short and J 1 base short, with 10 bases between. The CDR3 sequence is CASNLGVNYGYTF. CDR3 in DNA: TGTGCCAGCAACCTAGGGGTTAACTATGGCTACACCTTC.

Only one count was recorded for this clone. The CDR3 bases are TGCGCCAGCAGCACAATTGGGAGGGAGGGGAGAAAACTGTTTTTT. This gives the protein CASSTIGREGRKLFF. The rearrangement uses TRBV4-1 and TRBJ1-4, with a possible D match to TRBD1 (5 bases). Germline V lookup: CDR1 MGHRA, CDR2 YSYEKL. This CDR3 has 15 residues. Between the trimmed V and J ends, which lost 5 bases and 10 bases, there was a span of 20 bases.